The clone carrying this TCR beta chain was counted ten times or more. The antigen is unknown. This specimen comes from a study of T cells in Graves' hyperthyroidism and ophthalmopathy. The study, taken as a whole, reports: Within blood appeared most thyroid clonotypes that had expanded above 0.001. The model forecast ophthalmopathy, anticipating it by a median approximately 6.2 months before onset.

The TCR beta CDR3 regions underwent amplification using RNA transcripts as the source. RT-PCR in the first round (using the HTBI primer set) targeted the TCR CDR3. TCRdb processed the multiplex PCR reads anew with MiXCR; each CDR3 protein has one entry. The sample carries 450,000 to 600,000 distinct CDR3 sequences, 14% recorded once. Absent ophthalmopathy progression within 18 months defined stable Graves' hyperthyroidism. Every diagnosis used clinical symptoms, serum thyroxine and TRAb, thyroid ultrasound and orbital computed tomography. Trimming removed 3 bases from V and 0 bases from J, with 12 bases in between. Germline V gene lookup returns CDR1 MDHEN and CDR2 SYDVKM. The CDR3 totals 15 residues.

Sequencing was carried out using blood. The source is a woman in her thirties or forties with Graves' hyperthyroidism. The V call is TRBV28, the J call TRBJ2-7; TRBD1 is a possible D gene (6 bases). The CDR3 loop is CASSFSGTNSYEQYF. The CDR3 nucleotides read TGTGCCAGCAGTTTCTCCGGGACAAACTCCTACGAGCAGTACTTC. The complete variable domain, with remaining parts taken from reference TRBV28 and TRBJ2-7, reads DVKVTQSSRYLVKRTGEKVFLECVQDMDHENMFWYRQDPGLGLRLIYFSYDVKMKEKGDIPEGYSVSREKKERFSLILESASTNQTSMYLCASSFSGTNSYEQYFGPGTRLTVT.